These 12 T cell receptor beta chains were sequenced from one sample in a study of T cells in localized non-small cell lung cancer. Only in-frame clones appear in the TCRdb table, and some are missing; sequencing was by immunoSEQ multiplex PCR. The sample gives over 30,000 clones, 75% to 90% of which show up once; around 4% is in the top ten. The sample was peripheral blood, taken before any cancer treatment. The receptors come from a man aged 35-75 years with stage I lung adenocarcinoma.

This chain uses TRBV6-4 with TRBJ1-2; D may be TRBD1 (6 bases). The CDR3 runs 14 residues. Trimming took off 0 bases at V and 8 bases at J, with 13 bases between the two ends. CDR1 and CDR2 (germline): MRHNA, SNTAGT. CDR3 sequence reads: CASSDSWGAMGYTF. As DNA, the CDR3 is TGTGCCAGCAGTGACTCATGGGGGGCGATGGGCTACACCTTC.

The chain couples TRBV4-1 to TRBJ2-5, with 7 bases identical to TRBD1. Germline trimming cut 0 bases from V and 5 bases from J; bases unmatched to any gene: 12. Per germline, CDR1 MGHRA and CDR2 YSYEKL. This CDR3 has 17 amino acids. CDR3 sequence reads: CASSQDMAAGGWETQYF. The CDR3, as DNA: TGCGCCAGCAGCCAAGATATGGCGGCAGGGGGTTGGGAGACCCAGTACTTC.

This clone is a singleton in its sample. This chain connects TRBV7-2 to TRBJ2-3, with 10 positions matching TRBD2. The CDR3 has 16 residues. Germline assignment: CDR1 SGHTA and CDR2 FQGNSA. Losses at the gene ends were 1 base for V and 4 bases for J; bases not matched to a gene: 5. CDR3 nucleotide sequence: TGTGCCAGCAGCTTAGTTTTAGCGGGGGGTTCAGATACGCAGTATTTT. It translates to CASSLVLAGGSDTQYF.

The rearrangement joins TRBV2 to TRBJ1-2; D possibly corresponds to TRBD1 (6 bases). Per the germline V gene, CDR1 is SNHLY and CDR2 is FYNNEI. V was clipped by 9 bases and J by 5 bases, with 19 bases between them. This CDR3 contains 14 residues. The CDR3, as DNA: TGTGCCAGTTCCTCGGGAACAGGGTGGTATGGCTACACCTTC. Protein sequence: CASSSGTGWYGYTF.

V gene TRBV6-1 combines with J gene TRBJ1-2; unclear D gene. Trimming removed 5 bases from V and 8 bases from J, with 12 bases in between. The CDR3 loop spans 12 amino acids. Germline loops: CDR1 MNHNS, CDR2 SASEGT. CDR3 coding DNA: TGTGCCAGCAGTCAGACCTCCGGGGGCTACACCTTC. It is translated as CASSQTSGGYTF.

The J gene is TRBJ2-2, the V gene TRBV4-2; no clear D. CDR1 LGHNA and CDR2 YNFKEQ come from the germline V gene. V lost 10 bases and J 0 bases, leaving 9 bases between the germline ends. The length of the CDR3 is 13 residues. The CDR3 here is CATIDSNTGELFF. CDR3 coding DNA: TGTGCCACGATCGACTCGAACACCGGGGAGCTGTTTTTT.

The chain links TRBV4-1 to TRBJ2-2; maybe TRBD2 (7 bases). In germline, CDR1 is MGHRA, CDR2 YSYEKL. The CDR3 totals 17 residues. Trimming cost V 0 bases and J 3 bases, with 14 bases left between them. Here the CDR3 reads CASSQDRGDTYTGELFF. Written as DNA, the CDR3 is TGCGCCAGCAGCCAAGATCGGGGGGACACCTACACCGGGGAGCTGTTTTTT.

The chain couples TRBV19 to TRBJ2-3, with TRBD1 as a possible D gene (6 bases). Germline-derived CDR1 and CDR2 are LNHDA and SQIVND (reference sequence). This CDR3 has 17 residues. Trimming took 3 bases from V and 3 from J, leaving 19 bases between them. In DNA, the CDR3 is TGTGCCAGTAGTATCAGGGGCCCCCCAATGCAGACAGATACGCAGTATTTT. It specifies CASSIRGPPMQTDTQYF.

The gene calls are TRBV15 and TRBJ1-6, with a weak D call TRBD1 (5 bases). Trimming took off 0 bases at V and 9 bases at J, with 15 bases between the two ends. The germline gives CDR1 LNHNV, CDR2 YYDKDF (reference sequence). This CDR3 has 16 residues. CDR3 region: CATSRDLGRQGSPLHF. DNA of the CDR3: TGTGCCACCAGCAGAGATTTGGGGCGCCAAGGTTCACCCCTCCACTTT.

The J gene is TRBJ1-1, the V gene TRBV10-1; maybe TRBD1 (5 bases). Deletions cut 0 bases from V and 7 bases from J, with 15 bases between. CDR3 length: 15 amino acids. CDR1 is WNHNN, CDR2 SYGVQD, per germline (reference sequence). CDR3 DNA sequence: TGCGCCAGCAGTGAGTCCGGAATGGGGGGGGTTGAAGCTTTCTTT. This encodes CASSESGMGGVEAFF.

This chain connects TRBV19 to TRBJ1-1; no clear D gene. The CDR3 is made up of 13 amino acids. The germline gives CDR1 LNHDA, CDR2 SQIVND (reference sequence). Trimming removed 5 bases from V and 0 bases from J, with 7 bases in between. CDR3 in amino acids: CASSREVNTEAFF. The CDR3 nucleotides read TGTGCCAGTAGTCGGGAAGTGAACACTGAAGCTTTCTTT.

The V gene is TRBV11-2, the J gene TRBJ1-5; D unresolved. The CDR3 runs to 13 residues. Between the trimmed V and J ends, which lost 1 base and 5 bases, there was a span of 6 bases. From germline, CDR1 is SGHAT and CDR2 FQNNGV. For the CDR3, the DNA is TGTGCCAGCAGCTTAGGGGCAGATCAGCCCCAGCATTTT. Its translation is CASSLGADQPQHF.